This T cell receptor (beta chain) was found in a study of CD8 T cells in Susac syndrome. Study-level results: It was acknowledged in the study that its TCR sequencing and HLA analysis involved a relatively small number of individuals.

cDNA came from around 0.5 to 1 ug RNA primed by random hexamers. One entry per CDR3 protein, called by TCRdb with MiXCR from the immunoSEQ multiplex PCR reads. Here the sample spans 110,000 or so distinct CDR3 sequences, roughly 94% being singletons. CDR3 length: 16 amino acids. Per germline, CDR1 SGHNT and CDR2 YYREEE (reference sequence). Trimming cost V 0 bases and J 2 bases; bases outside gene matches: 2. Purification of the CD8+ and CD4+ T cells relied on negative isolation, and TEMRA cells underwent FACS enrichment. A note on this clonotype: Its specificity is not known.

Sequenced sample: CD4+ T cells from PBMCs. This chain uses TRBV5-4 with TRBJ2-7; 13 nucleotides match TRBD2. This sequence was found in a human donor in good health. The CDR3 DNA is TGTGCCAGCAGCTTGGGGACTAGCGGGAGCGCCTACGAGCAGTACTTC. Translating it yields CASSLGTSGSAYEQYF.